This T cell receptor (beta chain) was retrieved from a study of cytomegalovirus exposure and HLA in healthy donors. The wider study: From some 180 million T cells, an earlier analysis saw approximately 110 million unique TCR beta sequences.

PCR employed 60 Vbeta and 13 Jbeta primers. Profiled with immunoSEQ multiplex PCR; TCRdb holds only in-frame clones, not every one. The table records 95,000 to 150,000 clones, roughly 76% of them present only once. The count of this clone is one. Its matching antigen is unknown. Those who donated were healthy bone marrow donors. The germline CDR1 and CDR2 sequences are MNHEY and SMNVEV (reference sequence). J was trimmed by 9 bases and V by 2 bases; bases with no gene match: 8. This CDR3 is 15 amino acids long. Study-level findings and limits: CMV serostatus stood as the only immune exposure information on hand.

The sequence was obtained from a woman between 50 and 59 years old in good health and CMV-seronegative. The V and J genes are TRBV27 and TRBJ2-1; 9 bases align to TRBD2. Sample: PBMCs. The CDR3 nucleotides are TGTGCCAGCAGTTTAGGCGCTAGCGGGATCGGTGAGCAGTTCTTC. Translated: CASSLGASGIGEQFF.